This T cell receptor beta chain was recovered during a study of cytomegalovirus exposure and HLA in healthy donors. Looked up from germline, CDR1 is SNHLY and CDR2 is FYNNEI. J gave up 6 bases and V 5 bases, and 15 bases lay outside the gene matches. This CDR3 has 16 amino acids. This clone appeared a single time. TCRdb's table, derived via immunoSEQ multiplex PCR, lists solely in-frame clones and lacks some. The data hold about 150,000 clones, with roughly 86% observed a single time. J is TRBJ1-1 and V is TRBV2; 7 bases fit TRBD1. The specimen sequenced was PBMCs. The source of this sequence is a human donor in good health. The CDR3 reads CASSPHLRQGQAEAFF. The CDR3 DNA is TGTGCCAGCAGTCCACACCTTAGACAGGGTCAGGCTGAAGCTTTCTTT.